Following are 21 T cell receptor beta chains from one sample sequenced in a study of T cell repertoires in cytomegalovirus infection. TCRdb reprocessed the reads via MiXCR and lists one record per CDR3 protein. The sample includes over 90,000 distinct CDR3 sequences, approximately 17% seen only once; the top ten take over 8%. The specimen sequenced was PBMCs. Receptor source: a human donor in good health (CMV status not recorded). Some clones in this sample may be carry-over from other donors' samples.

Worth noting for this clonotype: A much larger clone is a single base away; this may be a read error. The chain employs TRBV7-2 and TRBJ2-1; 7 bases agree with TRBD1. From germline, CDR1 is SGHTA and CDR2 FQGNSA. This CDR3 has 15 amino acids. In nucleotides, the CDR3 is TGTCCCAGCAGCCCGACAGGGCGAACTTACAATGAGCAGTTCTTC. This codes for CPSSPTGRTYNEQFF. The variable domain in full, with the rest retrieved from reference TRBV7-2 and TRBJ2-1, is GAGVSQSPSNKVTEKGKDVELRCDPISGHTALYWYRQSLGQGLEFLIYFQGNSAPDKSGLPSDRFSAERTGGSVSTLTIQRTQQEDSAVYLCPSSPTGRTYNEQFFGPGTRLTVL.

V gene TRBV6-2 or TRBV6-3 combines with J gene TRBJ2-1, with 8 bases lining up with TRBD2. The V gene end was trimmed by 7 bases and the J gene end by 9 bases; junction bases not matched to a gene: 5. Per the germline V gene, CDR1 is MNHEY and CDR2 is SVGEGT. The CDR3 sequence is 12 residues long. Here the CDR3 reads CASTPGGGEQFF. CDR3 sequence (DNA): TGTGCCAGCACCCCCGGGGGGGGTGAGCAGTTCTTC.

Worth noting for this clonotype: This CDR3 is missing its conserved last phenylalanine or tryptophan, likely due to a read error. This chain links TRBV6-1 with TRBJ1-1; 9 bases map to TRBD1. V was clipped by 0 bases and J by 7 bases; unmatched bases: 9. Germline CDR1 MNHNS, CDR2 SASEGT. The CDR3 sequence is 16 residues long. The CDR3 DNA sequence: TGTGCCAGCAGTGAAGCGAGTGGACAGGGGTCGATTGAAGCTTTCTCT. Protein product: CASSEASGQGSIEAFS.

The rearrangement joins TRBV9 to TRBJ2-2; D unclear. The CDR3 has 16 amino acids. V shed 1 base and J shed 0 bases, with 10 bases lying between them. Germline V gives CDR1 SGDLS, CDR2 YYNGEE. The CDR3 DNA follows: TGTGCCAGCAGCGTACTCCCGTTCGCGAACACCGGGGAGCTGTTTTTT. This sequence encodes CASSVLPFANTGELFF.

This clonotype came up a few times. The V and J genes are TRBV10-3 and TRBJ2-5; D is undetermined. CDR1 and CDR2 (germline): ENHRY, SYGVKD. Trimming removed 3 bases at V and 1 base at J, with 12 bases between. The CDR3 has 15 amino acids. CDR3 sequence (DNA): TGTGCCATCAGTGAATTAAGGACGGCCCAAGAGACCCAGTACTTC. Translated: CAISELRTAQETQYF.

On this clonotype itself: This clone may be a read error of a much larger clone one base away. This chain links TRBV7-6 with TRBJ2-1; D not resolved. Germline-derived CDR1 and CDR2 are SGHVS and FNYEAQ. The CDR3 length is 15 residues. The CDR3 spells CASSLEGESYNEHFF. The CDR3 DNA sequence: TGTGCCAGCAGCTTGGAAGGAGAATCCTACAATGAGCATTTCTTC.

As concerns this clonotype: Given a much more abundant clone one base away, this may be a read error. The V and J genes are TRBV7-8 and TRBJ1-2, with a tentative D call TRBD1 (6 bases). The V end was cut by 8 bases, the J end by 3 bases, with 10 bases between. CDR3 length equals 12 residues. Per germline, CDR1 SGHVS and CDR2 FQNEAQ. The DNA of the CDR3 is TGTGCCAGCGCACAGGGTTACTATGGCTACACCTTC. Protein: CASAQGYYGYTF.

This clonotype is medium-sized. The chain carries TRBV25-1 and TRBJ1-4; D is unresolved. CDR1 MGHDK and CDR2 SYGVNS come from the germline V gene. The CDR3 spans 16 residues. V was trimmed by 7 bases and J by 4 bases, leaving 19 bases between them. The CDR3 DNA is TGTGCCAGCACGCCTTCTGAATCCAGATATAATGAAAAACTGTTTTTT. Protein: CASTPSESRYNEKLFF.

The rearrangement links TRBV25-1 to TRBJ2-7; tentatively, D is TRBD1 or TRBD2 (5 bases each). Germline values: CDR1 MGHDK, CDR2 SYGVNS. V gave up 5 bases and J gave up 2 bases, with 16 bases separating them. CDR3 length equals 15 residues. CDR3 residues: CASSPPGLMTYEQYF. Here the CDR3 DNA reads TGTGCCAGCAGTCCCCCGGGGCTGATGACCTACGAGCAGTACTTC.

The V call is TRBV11-1, the J call TRBJ2-1; D is possibly TRBD1 or TRBD2 (5 bases each). V was shortened by 2 bases and J by 7 bases, with 15 bases between the two germline ends. From germline, CDR1 is SGHAT and CDR2 FQDESV (reference sequence). The CDR3 consists of 15 residues. Here the CDR3 reads CASSLRNWGRNEQFF. The CDR3 bases are TGTGCCAGCAGCTTAAGAAATTGGGGGAGAAATGAGCAGTTCTTC.

The chain couples TRBV19 to TRBJ2-7; 8 nucleotides align to TRBD1. Germline trimming cut 4 bases from V and 7 bases from J; bases unmatched to any gene: 9. CDR1 LNHDA and CDR2 SQIVND come from the germline V gene (reference sequence). The CDR3 contains 14 residues. The chain's CDR3 is CASSTNRGRGEQYF. Here the CDR3 DNA reads TGTGCCAGTAGTACCAACAGGGGGAGAGGGGAGCAGTACTTC.

The chain joins TRBV19 to TRBJ2-7, with TRBD1 matching over 8 bases. The CDR3 is 15 residues long. The germline gives CDR1 LNHDA, CDR2 SQIVND (reference sequence). J lost 6 bases, V lost 9 bases, and 16 bases had no gene match. The chain's CDR3 is CASEAGTGPPVEQYF. CDR3 coding DNA: TGTGCCAGCGAGGCCGGGACAGGCCCTCCGGTCGAGCAGTACTTC.

This clonotype was seen repeatedly, ten times or more. The J gene is TRBJ1-2, the V gene TRBV20-1; a weak D match, TRBD1 (6 bases). Germline V CDR1 and CDR2: DFQATT, SNEGSKA (reference sequence). CDR3 length: 13 amino acids. V was clipped by 4 bases and J by 4 bases, with 13 bases between them. The CDR3 sequence is CSATNRVGYGYTF. CDR3 sequence (DNA): TGCAGTGCTACAAACAGGGTGGGCTATGGCTACACCTTC.

J is TRBJ2-4 and V is TRBV6-6, with TRBD2 matching 7 bases. The germline V gene has CDR1 MNHNY and CDR2 SVGAGI (reference sequence). The J segment lost 0 bases and the V segment lost 6 bases, leaving 5 bases of the junction unmatched. CDR3 length: 15 amino acids. CDR3 nucleotides: TGTGCCAGCAGCCCCGGGGGGTTAGCCAAAAACATTCAGTACTTC. Amino acids: CASSPGGLAKNIQYF.

The gene calls are TRBV23-1 and TRBJ1-6; D unresolved. TRBV23-1 has ORF status, its function being uncertain. The CDR3 consists of 15 residues. V shed 10 bases and J shed 6 bases, with 19 bases lying between them. The CDR3 bases are TGCGCCATCAACCCCCAAGATACCCCTAATTCACCCCTCCACTTT. Translated: CAINPQDTPNSPLHF.

Only a few counts were recorded for this clonotype. This chain connects TRBV30 to TRBJ1-2; D is ambiguous. Per germline, CDR1 GTSNPN and CDR2 SVGIG (reference sequence). V dropped 0 bases and J dropped 12 bases, with 11 bases sitting between them. The CDR3 sequence is 11 residues long. Written as DNA, the CDR3 is TGTGCCTGGAGTGTATCTCCCGCCCACACCTTC. This gives the protein CAWSVSPAHTF.

This clonotype was observed many times. The chain links TRBV7-2 to TRBJ2-5; TRBD1 is a possible D gene (6 bases). Trimming cost V 2 bases and J 2 bases, with 12 bases left between them. The CDR3 is 15 amino acids. Germline V CDR1 and CDR2: SGHTA, FQGNSA. The CDR3 nucleotides are TGTGCCAGCAGCTTATCTGGACAGCGTCAAGAGACCCAGTACTTC. This codes for CASSLSGQRQETQYF.

The chain is built from TRBV12-5 and TRBJ2-1; 9 positions match TRBD1. CDR1 LGHNT and CDR2 FRNRAP come from the germline V gene. The length of the CDR3 is 15 residues. The junction had 4 bases not matched to a gene; V was cut back by 1 base and J by 6 bases. The CDR3 here is CASGLGTGVSNEQFF. CDR3 DNA: TGTGCTAGTGGTTTGGGGACAGGGGTTAGCAATGAGCAGTTCTTC.

This clonotype was seen ten or more times. V gene TRBV7-9 combines with J gene TRBJ1-4; D may be TRBD1 (5 bases). The germline CDR1 and CDR2 sequences are SEHNR and FQNEAQ (reference sequence). V was shortened by 4 bases and J by 6 bases, with 18 bases between the two germline ends. The CDR3 is 16 amino acids. The CDR3 sequence is CASSYGTGTLDEKLFF. Written as DNA, the CDR3 is TGTGCCAGCAGCTACGGTACCGGGACTCTGGATGAAAAACTGTTTTTT.

This clonotype was detected many times. The gene calls are TRBV6-2 or TRBV6-3 and TRBJ2-3; the D gene is possibly TRBD2 (6 bases). This CDR3 is built from 14 residues. CDR1 and CDR2 (germline): MNHEY, SVGEGT. V lost 6 bases, J lost 2 bases, and 12 bases lay in between. CDR3 amino acids: CASRHGTFTDTQYF. DNA of the CDR3: TGTGCCAGCAGGCACGGGACTTTCACAGATACGCAGTATTTT.

The CDR3 DNA is TGTGCCAGCAGCGTACCGGACAGGGTGAGTGGGAGGGCTGAAGCTTTCTTT. Translation gives CASSVPDRVSGRAEAFF. The chain employs TRBV5-6 and TRBJ1-1, with 8 bases aligning to TRBD1. The CDR3 is 17 residues long. The V segment lost 4 bases and the J segment 6 bases; nucleotides outside the gene matches: 17. Per germline, CDR1 SGHDT and CDR2 YYEEEE.